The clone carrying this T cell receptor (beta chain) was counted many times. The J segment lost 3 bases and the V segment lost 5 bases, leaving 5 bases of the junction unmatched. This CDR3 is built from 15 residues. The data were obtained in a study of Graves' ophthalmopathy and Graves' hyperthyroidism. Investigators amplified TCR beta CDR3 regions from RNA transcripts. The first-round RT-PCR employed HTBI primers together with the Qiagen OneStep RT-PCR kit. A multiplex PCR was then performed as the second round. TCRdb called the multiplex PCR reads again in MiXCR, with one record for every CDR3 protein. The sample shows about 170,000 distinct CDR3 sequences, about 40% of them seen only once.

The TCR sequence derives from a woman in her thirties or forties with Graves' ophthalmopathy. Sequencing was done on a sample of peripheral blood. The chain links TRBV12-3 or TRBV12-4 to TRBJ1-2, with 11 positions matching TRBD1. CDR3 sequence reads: CASSPGTGGHYGYTF. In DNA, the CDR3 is TGTGCCAGCAGTCCCGGGACAGGGGGGCACTATGGCTACACCTTC.